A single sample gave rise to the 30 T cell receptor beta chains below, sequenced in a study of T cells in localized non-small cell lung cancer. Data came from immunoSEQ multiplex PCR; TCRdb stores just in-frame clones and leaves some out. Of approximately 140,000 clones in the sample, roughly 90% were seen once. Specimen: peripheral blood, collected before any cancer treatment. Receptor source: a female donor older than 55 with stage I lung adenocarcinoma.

The CDR3 spells CASSLNWGSPLHF. The CDR3 nucleotides are TGTGCCAGCAGCTTAAATTGGGGGTCACCCCTCCACTTT. The genes are TRBV7-3 and TRBJ1-6; maybe TRBD1 (5 bases). Trimming removed 1 base from V and 10 bases from J, with 8 bases in between. Per the germline V gene, CDR1 is SGHTA and CDR2 is FQGTGA. The CDR3 sequence is 13 residues long.

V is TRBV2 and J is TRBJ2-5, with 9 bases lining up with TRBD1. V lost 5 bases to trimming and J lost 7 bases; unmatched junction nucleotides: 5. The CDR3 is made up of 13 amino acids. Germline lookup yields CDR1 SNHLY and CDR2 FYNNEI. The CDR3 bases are TGTGCCAGCAGTACAGGGGGCTTTTCGACCCAGTACTTC. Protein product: CASSTGGFSTQYF.

DNA of the CDR3: TGTGCCAGCAGCTTGGAGGGCGGCAGCACAGATACGCAGTATTTT. It specifies CASSLEGGSTDTQYF. J is TRBJ2-3 and V is TRBV5-6; D uncertain. V lost 0 bases, J lost 0 bases, and 8 bases lay in between. This CDR3 has 15 residues. Per the germline V gene, CDR1 is SGHDT and CDR2 is YYEEEE.

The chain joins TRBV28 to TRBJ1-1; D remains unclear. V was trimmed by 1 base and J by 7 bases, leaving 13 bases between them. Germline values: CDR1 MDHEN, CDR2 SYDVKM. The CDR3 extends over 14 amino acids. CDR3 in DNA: TGTGCCAGCAGTTTATTCGCCCGAGAAAGTGAAGCTTTCTTT. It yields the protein CASSLFARESEAFF.

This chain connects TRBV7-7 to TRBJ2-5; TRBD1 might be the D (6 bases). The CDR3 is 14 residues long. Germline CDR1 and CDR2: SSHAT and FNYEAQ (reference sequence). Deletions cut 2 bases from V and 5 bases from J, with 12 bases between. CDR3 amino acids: CASSLIGTSETQYF. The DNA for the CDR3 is TGTGCCAGCAGCTTAATTGGGACAAGTGAGACCCAGTACTTC.

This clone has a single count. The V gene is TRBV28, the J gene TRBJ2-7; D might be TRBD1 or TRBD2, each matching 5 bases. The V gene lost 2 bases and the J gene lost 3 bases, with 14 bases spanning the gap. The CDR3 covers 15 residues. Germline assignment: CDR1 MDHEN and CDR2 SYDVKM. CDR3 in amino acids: CASSLDGGRVYEQYF. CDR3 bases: TGTGCCAGCAGTTTAGATGGAGGCAGGGTCTACGAGCAGTACTTC.

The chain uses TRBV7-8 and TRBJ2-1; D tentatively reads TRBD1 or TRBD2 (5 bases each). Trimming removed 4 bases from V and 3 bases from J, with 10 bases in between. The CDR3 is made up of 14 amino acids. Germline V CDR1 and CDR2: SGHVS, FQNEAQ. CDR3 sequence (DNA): TGTGCCAGCAGCTCCGGGACCATCTACAATGAGCAGTTCTTC. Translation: CASSSGTIYNEQFF.

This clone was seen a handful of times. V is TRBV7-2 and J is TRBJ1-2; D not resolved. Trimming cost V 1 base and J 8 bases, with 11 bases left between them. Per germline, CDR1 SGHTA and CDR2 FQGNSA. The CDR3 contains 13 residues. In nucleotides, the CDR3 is TGTGCCAGCAGCTTAGAGATGCGTCGGGGCTACACCTTC. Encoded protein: CASSLEMRRGYTF.

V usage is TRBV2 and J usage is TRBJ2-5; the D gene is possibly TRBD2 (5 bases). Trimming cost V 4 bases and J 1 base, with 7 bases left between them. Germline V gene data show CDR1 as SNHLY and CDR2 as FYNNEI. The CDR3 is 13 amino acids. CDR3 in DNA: TGTGCCAGCAGTGTAGCGACCCAAGAGACCCAGTACTTC. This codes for CASSVATQETQYF.

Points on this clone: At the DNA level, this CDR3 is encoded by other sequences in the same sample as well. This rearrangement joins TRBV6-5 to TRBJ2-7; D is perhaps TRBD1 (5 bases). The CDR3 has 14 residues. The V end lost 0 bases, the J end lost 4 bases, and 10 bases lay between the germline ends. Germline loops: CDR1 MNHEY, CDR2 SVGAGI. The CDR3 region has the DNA TGTGCCAGCAGTTACTCCGCGCAGGGTTACGAGCAGTACTTC. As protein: CASSYSAQGYEQYF.

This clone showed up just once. Written as DNA, the CDR3 is TGCGCCAGCAGCTTGGGCGGGATAAACCACCAAGAGACCCAGTACTTC. Translated: CASSLGGINHQETQYF. The chain is built from TRBV5-1 and TRBJ2-5; tentatively, D is TRBD2 (6 bases). V lost 0 bases and J 0 bases, leaving 12 bases between the germline ends. Per germline, CDR1 SGHRS and CDR2 YFSETQ. This CDR3 has 16 residues.

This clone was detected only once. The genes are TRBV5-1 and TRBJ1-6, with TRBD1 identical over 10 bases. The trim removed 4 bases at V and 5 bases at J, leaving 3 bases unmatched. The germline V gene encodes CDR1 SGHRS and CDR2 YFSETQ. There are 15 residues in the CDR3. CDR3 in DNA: TGCGCCAGCAGCGACGGACAGGGGGATAATTCACCCCTCCACTTT. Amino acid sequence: CASSDGQGDNSPLHF.

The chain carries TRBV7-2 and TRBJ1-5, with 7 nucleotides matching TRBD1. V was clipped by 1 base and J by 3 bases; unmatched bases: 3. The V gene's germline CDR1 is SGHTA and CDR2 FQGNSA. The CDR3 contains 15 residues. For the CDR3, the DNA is TGTGCCAGCAGCTTAGAGGGGGCTTTCAATCAGCCCCAGCATTTT. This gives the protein CASSLEGAFNQPQHF.

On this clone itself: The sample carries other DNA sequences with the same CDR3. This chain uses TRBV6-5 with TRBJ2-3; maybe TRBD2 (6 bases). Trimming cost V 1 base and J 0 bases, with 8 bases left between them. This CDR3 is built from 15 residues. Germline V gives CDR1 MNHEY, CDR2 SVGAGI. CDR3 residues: CASSYLGTSTDTQYF. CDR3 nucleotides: TGTGCCAGCAGTTACTTGGGGACTAGCACAGATACGCAGTATTTT.

The CDR3 coding sequence is TGCAGCGCTGCCAACCGGTTACAAGAGACCCAGTACTTC. Translating it yields CSAANRLQETQYF. The chain recombines TRBV29-1 with TRBJ2-5; D uncertain. CDR1 SQVTM and CDR2 ANQGSEA come from the germline V gene. The CDR3 spans 13 residues. V gave up 7 bases and J gave up 2 bases, with 14 bases separating them.

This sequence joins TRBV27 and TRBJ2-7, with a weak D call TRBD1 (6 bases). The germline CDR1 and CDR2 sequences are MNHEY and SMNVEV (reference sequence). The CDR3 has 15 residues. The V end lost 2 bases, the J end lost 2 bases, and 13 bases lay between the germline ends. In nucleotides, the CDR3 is TGTGCCAGCAGTTTAAGTGGGACACAAACCTACGAGCAGTACTTC. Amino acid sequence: CASSLSGTQTYEQYF.

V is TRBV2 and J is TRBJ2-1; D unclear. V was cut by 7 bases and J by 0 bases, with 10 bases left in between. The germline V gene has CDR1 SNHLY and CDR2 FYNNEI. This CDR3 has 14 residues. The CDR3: CASKASSSYNEQFF. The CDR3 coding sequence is TGTGCCAGCAAGGCGTCGAGCTCCTACAATGAGCAGTTCTTC.

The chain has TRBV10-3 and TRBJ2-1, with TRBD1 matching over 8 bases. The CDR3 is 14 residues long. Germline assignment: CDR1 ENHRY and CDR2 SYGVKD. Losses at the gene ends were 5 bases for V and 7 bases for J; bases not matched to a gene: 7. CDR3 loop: CAISQGQVSNEQFF. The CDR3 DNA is TGTGCCATCAGTCAGGGACAGGTCTCGAATGAGCAGTTCTTC.

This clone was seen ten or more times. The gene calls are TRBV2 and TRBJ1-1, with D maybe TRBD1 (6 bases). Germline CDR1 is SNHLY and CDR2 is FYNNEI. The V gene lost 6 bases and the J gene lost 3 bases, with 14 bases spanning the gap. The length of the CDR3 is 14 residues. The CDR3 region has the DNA TGTGCCAGCAGCCCAGGGGTAGAGGACACTGAAGCTTTCTTT. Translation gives CASSPGVEDTEAFF.

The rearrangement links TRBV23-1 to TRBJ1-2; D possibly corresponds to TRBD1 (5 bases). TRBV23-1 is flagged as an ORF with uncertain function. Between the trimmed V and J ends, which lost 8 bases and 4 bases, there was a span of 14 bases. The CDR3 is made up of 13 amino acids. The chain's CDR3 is CASSSRGGYGYTF. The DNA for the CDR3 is TGCGCCAGCTCCTCTAGGGGCGGCTATGGCTACACCTTC.

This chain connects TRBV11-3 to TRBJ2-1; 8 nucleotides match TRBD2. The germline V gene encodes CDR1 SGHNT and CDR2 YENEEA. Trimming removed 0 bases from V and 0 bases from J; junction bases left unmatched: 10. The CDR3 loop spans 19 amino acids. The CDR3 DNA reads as TGTGCCAGCAGCTTAGATAGTACTAGCGGAAACCCCTCCTACAATGAGCAGTTCTTC. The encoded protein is CASSLDSTSGNPSYNEQFF.

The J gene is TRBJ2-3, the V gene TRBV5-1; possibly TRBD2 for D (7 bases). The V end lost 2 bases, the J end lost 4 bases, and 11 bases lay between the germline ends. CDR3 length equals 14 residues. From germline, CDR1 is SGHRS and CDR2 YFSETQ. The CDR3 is CASSLGGASDTQYF. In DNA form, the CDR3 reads TGCGCCAGCAGCTTAGGGGGGGCATCAGATACGCAGTATTTT.

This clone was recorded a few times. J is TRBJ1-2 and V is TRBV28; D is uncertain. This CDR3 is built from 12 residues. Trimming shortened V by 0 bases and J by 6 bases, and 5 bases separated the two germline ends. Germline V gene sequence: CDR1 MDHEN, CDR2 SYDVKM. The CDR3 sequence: CASSLWEDGYTF. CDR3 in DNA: TGTGCCAGCAGTTTATGGGAGGATGGCTACACCTTC.

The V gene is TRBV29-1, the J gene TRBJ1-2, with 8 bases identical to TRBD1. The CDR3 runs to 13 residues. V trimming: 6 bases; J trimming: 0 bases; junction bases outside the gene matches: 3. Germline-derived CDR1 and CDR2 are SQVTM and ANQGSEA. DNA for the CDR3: TGCAGCGTGGCACAGGGGGCTAACTATGGCTACACCTTC. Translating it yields CSVAQGANYGYTF.

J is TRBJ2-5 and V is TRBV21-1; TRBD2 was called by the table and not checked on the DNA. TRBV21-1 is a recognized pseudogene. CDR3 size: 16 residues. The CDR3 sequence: CASSKAPSGRAKTQYF. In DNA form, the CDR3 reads TGTGCCAGCAGCAAGGCTCCTAGCGGGAGGGCGAAGACCCAGTACTTC.

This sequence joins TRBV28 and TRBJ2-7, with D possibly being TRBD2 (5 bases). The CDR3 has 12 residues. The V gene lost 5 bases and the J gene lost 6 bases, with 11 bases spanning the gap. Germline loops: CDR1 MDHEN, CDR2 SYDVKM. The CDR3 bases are TGTGCCAGCAGTGCCGGGGTAGGCGAGCAGTACTTC. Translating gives CASSAGVGEQYF.

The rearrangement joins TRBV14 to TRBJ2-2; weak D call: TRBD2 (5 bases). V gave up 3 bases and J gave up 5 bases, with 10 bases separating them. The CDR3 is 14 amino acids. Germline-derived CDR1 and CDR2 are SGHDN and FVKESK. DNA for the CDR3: TGTGCCAGCAGCCACAGGACTGTGACCGGGGAGCTGTTTTTT. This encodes CASSHRTVTGELFF.

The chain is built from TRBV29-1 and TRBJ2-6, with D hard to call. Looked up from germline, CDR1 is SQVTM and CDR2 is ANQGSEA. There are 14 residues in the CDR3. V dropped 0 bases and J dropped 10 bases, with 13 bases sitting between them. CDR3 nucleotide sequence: TGCAGCGTTGAAGATTTTTGGGAAGCTAACGTCCTGACTTTC. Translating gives CSVEDFWEANVLTF.

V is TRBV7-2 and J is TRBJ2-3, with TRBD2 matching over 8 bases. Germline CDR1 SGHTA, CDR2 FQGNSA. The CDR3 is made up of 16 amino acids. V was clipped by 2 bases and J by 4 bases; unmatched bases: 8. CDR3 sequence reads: CASSLRGTRGPDTQYF. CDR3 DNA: TGTGCCAGCAGCTTACGGGGGACTAGAGGTCCAGATACGCAGTATTTT.

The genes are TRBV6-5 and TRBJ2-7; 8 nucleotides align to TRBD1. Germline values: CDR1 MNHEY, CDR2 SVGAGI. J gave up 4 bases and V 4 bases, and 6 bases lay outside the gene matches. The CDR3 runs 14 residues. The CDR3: CASSSQGAAYEQYF. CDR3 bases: TGTGCCAGCAGTTCCCAGGGGGCGGCATACGAGCAGTACTTC.